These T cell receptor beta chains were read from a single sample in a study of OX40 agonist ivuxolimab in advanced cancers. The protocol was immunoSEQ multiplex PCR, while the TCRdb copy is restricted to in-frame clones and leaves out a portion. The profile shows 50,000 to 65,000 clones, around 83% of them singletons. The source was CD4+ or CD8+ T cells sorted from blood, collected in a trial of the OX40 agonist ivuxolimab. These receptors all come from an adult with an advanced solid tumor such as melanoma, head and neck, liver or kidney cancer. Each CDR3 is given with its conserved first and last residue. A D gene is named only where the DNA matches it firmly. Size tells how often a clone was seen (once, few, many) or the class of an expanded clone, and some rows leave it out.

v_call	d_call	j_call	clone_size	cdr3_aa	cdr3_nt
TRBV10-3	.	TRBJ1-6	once	CAAGIGETLHF	TGTGCCGCAGGGATAGGGGAGACCCTCCACTTT
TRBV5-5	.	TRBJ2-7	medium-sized	CASSLEERNEQYF	TGTGCCAGCAGCTTGGAGGAGCGTAACGAGCAGTACTTC
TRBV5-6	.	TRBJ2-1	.	CASRSYNEQFF	TGTGCGAGCAGGTCCTACAATGAGCAGTTCTTC
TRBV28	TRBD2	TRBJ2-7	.	CASSRTSGAYEQYF	TGTGCCAGCAGCCGGACTAGCGGAGCCTACGAGCAGTACTTC
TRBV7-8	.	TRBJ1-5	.	CASSSIRDTDSNQPQHF	TGTGCCAGCAGCTCCATCCGGGACACCGATAGCAATCAGCCCCAGCATTTT
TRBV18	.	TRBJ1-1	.	CASSPGSGQGWGTEAFF	TGTGCCAGCTCACCCGGTTCAGGTCAAGGGTGGGGCACTGAAGCTTTCTTT
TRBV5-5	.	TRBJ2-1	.	CASSLAQYNEQFF	TGTGCCAGCAGCTTGGCGCAATACAATGAGCAGTTCTTC
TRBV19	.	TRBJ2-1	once	CASSLGSYNEQFF	TGTGCCAGTAGTCTAGGATCGTACAATGAGCAGTTCTTC
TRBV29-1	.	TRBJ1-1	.	CSVENDRGPYANTEAFF	TGCAGCGTCGAAAACGACAGAGGGCCGTACGCGAACACTGAAGCTTTCTTT
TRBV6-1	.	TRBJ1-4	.	CASTPHVWEDEKLFF	TGTGCCAGCACCCCACATGTCTGGGAGGATGAAAAACTGTTTTTT
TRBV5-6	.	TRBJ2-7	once	CASSLVSPGIYEQYF	TGTGCCAGCAGCTTGGTCTCTCCGGGAATCTACGAGCAGTACTTC
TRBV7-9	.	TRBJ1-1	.	CASSKTVEAFF	TGTGCCAGCAGCAAGACAGTTGAAGCTTTCTTT
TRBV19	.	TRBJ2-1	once	CASSMGPDNEQFF	TGTGCCAGTAGTATGGGACCGGATAATGAGCAGTTCTTC
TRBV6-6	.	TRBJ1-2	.	CASSTGPSSYGYTF	TGTGCCAGCAGCACGGGTCCATCAAGCTATGGCTACACCTTC
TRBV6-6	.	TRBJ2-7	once	CASSYMTGYEQYF	TGTGCCAGCAGTTATATGACAGGCTACGAGCAGTACTTC
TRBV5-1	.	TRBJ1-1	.	CASSLVSSGTEAFF	TGCGCCAGCAGCTTGGTCTCATCGGGGACTGAAGCTTTCTTT
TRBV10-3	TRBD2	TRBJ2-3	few	CAISERAGGFKADTQYF	TGTGCCATCAGTGAGCGAGCGGGAGGCTTCAAGGCAGATACGCAGTATTTT
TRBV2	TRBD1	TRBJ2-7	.	CASREQGAHLGQYF	TGTGCCAGCCGAGAACAGGGGGCACACCTGGGGCAGTACTTC
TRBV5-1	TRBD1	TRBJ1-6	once	CASSTGTGSSNSPLHF	TGCGCCAGCAGCACCGGGACAGGGTCCTCGAATTCACCCCTCCACTTT
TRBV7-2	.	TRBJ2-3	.	CASSLGLADTQYF	TGTGCCAGCAGCTTAGGTTTGGCAGATACGCAGTATTTT
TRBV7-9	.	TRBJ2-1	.	CASSFMGGAVGNEQFF	TGTGCCAGCAGCTTCATGGGCGGGGCAGTGGGCAATGAGCAGTTCTTC
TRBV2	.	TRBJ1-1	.	CASTLRVRTEAFF	TGTGCCAGCACCCTACGGGTGAGGACTGAAGCTTTCTTT
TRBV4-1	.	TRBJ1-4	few	CASTRRTGDGEKLFF	TGCGCCAGCACCCGAAGAACCGGGGACGGTGAAAAACTGTTTTTT
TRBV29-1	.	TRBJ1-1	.	CSVGSRDTEAFF	TGCAGCGTTGGTTCCCGAGACACTGAAGCTTTCTTT
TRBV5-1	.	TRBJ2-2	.	CASSFVRGPPGELFF	TGCGCCAGCAGCTTCGTACGGGGGCCCCCCGGGGAGCTGTTTTTT
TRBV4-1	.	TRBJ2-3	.	CASSHLRTRTADTQYF	TGCGCCAGCAGCCACCTCAGGACAAGAACGGCAGATACGCAGTATTTT
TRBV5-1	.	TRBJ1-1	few	CASSLARGMNTEAFF	TGCGCCAGCAGCTTGGCCCGGGGTATGAACACTGAAGCTTTCTTT
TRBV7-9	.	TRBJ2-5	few	CASRGGIQETQYF	TGTGCCAGCAGAGGGGGGATCCAAGAGACCCAGTACTTC
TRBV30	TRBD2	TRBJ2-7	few	CAWSEGLAGGYEQYF	TGTGCCTGGAGCGAGGGACTAGCGGGAGGTTACGAGCAGTACTTC
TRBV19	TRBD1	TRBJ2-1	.	CASSIEGQGYNEQFF	TGTGCCAGTAGTATCGAGGGACAGGGTTACAATGAGCAGTTCTTC
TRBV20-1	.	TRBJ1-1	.	CSARWEVEAFF	TGCAGTGCTAGATGGGAAGTTGAAGCTTTCTTT
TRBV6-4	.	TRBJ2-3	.	CASSDGTDTQYF	TGTGCCAGCAGTGATGGCACAGATACGCAGTATTTT
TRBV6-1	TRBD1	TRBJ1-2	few	CASRTGRANYGYTF	TGTGCCAGCAGGACAGGGAGAGCTAACTATGGCTACACCTTC
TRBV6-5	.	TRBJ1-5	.	CASSLRDNQPQHF	TGTGCCAGCAGCTTAAGAGACAATCAGCCCCAGCATTTT
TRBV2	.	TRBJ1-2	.	CASSRTERYGYTF	TGTGCCAGCAGCCGGACAGAGCGCTATGGCTACACCTTC
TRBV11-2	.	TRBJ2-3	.	CASSSSGRATDTQYF	TGTGCCAGCAGCTCCTCCGGGAGAGCGACGGATACGCAGTATTTT
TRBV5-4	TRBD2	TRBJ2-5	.	CALGGSQETQYF	TGTGCCCTGGGGGGGTCTCAAGAGACCCAGTACTTC
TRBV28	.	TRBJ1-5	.	CASGLEARQDQPQHF	TGTGCCAGCGGTCTTGAAGCAAGGCAGGATCAGCCCCAGCATTTT
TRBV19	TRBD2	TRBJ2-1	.	CASSGRGGGYNEQFF	TGTGCCAGTAGTGGACGGGGCGGGGGATACAATGAGCAGTTCTTC
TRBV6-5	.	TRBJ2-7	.	CASSGGYEQYF	TGTGCCAGCAGTGGGGGCTACGAGCAGTACTTC
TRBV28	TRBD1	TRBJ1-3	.	CASRGQGLNTIYF	TGTGCCAGCAGAGGACAGGGCCTAAACACCATATATTTT
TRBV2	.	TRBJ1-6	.	CASSPLEAADNSPLHF	TGTGCCAGCAGCCCCCTTGAGGCAGCGGATAATTCACCCCTCCACTTT
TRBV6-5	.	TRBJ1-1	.	CASRFSSGTEAFF	TGTGCCAGCAGATTCAGCAGTGGCACTGAAGCTTTCTTT
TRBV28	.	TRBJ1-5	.	CASRDQNQPQHF	TGTGCCAGCAGGGATCAGAATCAGCCCCAGCATTTT
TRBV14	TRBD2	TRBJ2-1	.	CASSSSGLAGGRAAYNEQFF	TGTGCCAGCAGCTCCTCGGGACTAGCGGGGGGACGAGCGGCCTACAATGAGCAGTTCTTC